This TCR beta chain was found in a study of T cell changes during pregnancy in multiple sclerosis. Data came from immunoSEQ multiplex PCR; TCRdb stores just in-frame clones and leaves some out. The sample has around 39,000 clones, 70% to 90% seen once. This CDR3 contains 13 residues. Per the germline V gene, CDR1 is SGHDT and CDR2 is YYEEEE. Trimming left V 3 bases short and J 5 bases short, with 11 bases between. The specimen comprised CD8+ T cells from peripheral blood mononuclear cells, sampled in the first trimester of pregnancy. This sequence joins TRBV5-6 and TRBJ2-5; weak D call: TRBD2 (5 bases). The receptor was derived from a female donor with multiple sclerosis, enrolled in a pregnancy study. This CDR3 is CASSSARGETQYF. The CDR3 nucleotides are TGTGCCAGCAGCTCCGCACGAGGGGAGACCCAGTACTTC.